This TCR beta chain was sequenced during a study of T cells after posttransplantation cyclophosphamide. Study-level points and caveats: Blood and skin or GI T cell repertoires showed limited TRB overlap. Recipient CMV seropositivity and CMV reactivation strongly tracked TRB clonality.

A note on this clone: Its matching antigen is unknown.

CDR3 length: 12 residues. The V end was cut by 5 bases, the J end by 14 bases, with 18 bases between. Germline V lookup: CDR1 SNHLY, CDR2 FYNNEI. The data were produced by immunoSEQ multiplex PCR, yet TCRdb's version contains in-frame clones alone and is incomplete. Of 25,000 to 35,000 clones in the sample, 70% to 90% are singletons; the top ten hold about 15%. The specimen sequenced was PBMCs. This clonotype originated in a woman in her 40s with a blood cancer, CMV-positive, and with a related stem cell donor. The V and J genes are TRBV2 and TRBJ1-2; D is ambiguous. CDR3 in amino acids: CASSLSDGSGTF. The CDR3 region has the DNA TGTGCCAGCAGTCTTTCCGACGGGAGTGGGACCTTC.